The rows below give T cell receptor beta chains drawn from one sample of a study of identical twins. TCRdb used MiXCR to reprocess the 5' RACE reads, holding one entry per CDR3 protein. Of just over 450,000 distinct CDR3 sequences in the sample, approximately 15% were seen once. These same records also appear under a second study, on yellow fever vaccine responses in identical twins.

Sequenced input: CD4+ T cells sorted from blood. Receptors originate from a young woman in good health. The CDR3 runs from the conserved cysteine through the conserved F or W. Each record gives: clone size, V gene, J gene, D gene, CDR3 protein, CDR3 DNA. D genes are given only for firm matches. Size is stated for part of the rows, as once, few or many counts, or as a class when the clone is expanded.

few	TRBV3-1	TRBJ1-1	TRBD1	CASSRRTGGAGTEAFF	TGTGCCAGCAGCCGACGGACAGGGGGCGCGGGCACTGAAGCTTTCTTT
many	TRBV10-2	TRBJ1-4	NA	CASRGTSFDEKLFF	TGCGCCAGCAGGGGGACTTCGTTCGATGAAAAACTGTTTTTT
NA	TRBV20-1	TRBJ2-3	NA	CSARSNIGPGTDTQYF	TGCAGTGCTAGATCTAACATAGGACCCGGCACAGATACGCAGTATTTT
once	TRBV6-1	TRBJ2-1	NA	CASSPYRYEGNEQFF	TGTGCCAGCAGTCCCTACCGGTACGAGGGGAATGAGCAGTTCTTC
NA	TRBV7-2	TRBJ2-1	NA	CASSLARSGSTPFF	TGTGCCAGCAGCTTAGCGCGTAGCGGTAGTACCCCGTTCTTC
once	TRBV12-5	TRBJ2-5	TRBD1	CASGTGTGDETQYF	TGTGCTAGTGGTACCGGGACAGGGGACGAGACCCAGTACTTC
few	TRBV5-1	TRBJ2-1	NA	CASSSSGHPLNEQFF	TGCGCCAGCAGCTCATCGGGACACCCCCTCAATGAGCAGTTCTTC
NA	TRBV11-2	TRBJ2-7	TRBD1	CASSLVTGQGAFEQYF	TGTGCCAGCAGCCTGGTGACGGGACAGGGAGCGTTCGAGCAGTACTTC
NA	TRBV10-1	TRBJ2-7	NA	CASSDGGTLRGEQYF	TGCGCCAGCAGTGACGGGGGCACGTTAAGGGGGGAGCAGTACTTC
NA	TRBV5-1	TRBJ2-5	TRBD1	CASRPGGPGETQYF	TGCGCCAGCAGACCAGGGGGACCCGGAGAGACCCAGTACTTC
few	TRBV29-1	TRBJ1-2	NA	CSVEDSAVNYGYTF	TGCAGCGTTGAAGATTCGGCCGTGAACTATGGCTACACCTTC
NA	TRBV5-5	TRBJ2-5	TRBD1	CASSLGQGVSQETQYF	TGTGCCAGCAGCTTAGGACAGGGGGTGTCCCAAGAGACCCAGTACTTC
NA	TRBV5-5	TRBJ2-7	TRBD1	CASLKGAGEQYF	TGTGCCAGCCTAAAGGGGGCGGGTGAGCAGTACTTC
NA	TRBV11-2	TRBJ2-2	NA	CASRRSGELFF	TGTGCCAGCCGCCGATCGGGGGAGCTGTTTTTT
NA	TRBV3-1	TRBJ2-1	NA	CASSRTNVGVGSYNEQFF	TGTGCCAGCAGCCGCACGAATGTAGGTGTCGGCTCCTACAATGAGCAGTTCTTC
NA	TRBV20-1	TRBJ2-5	NA	CSARGKSQETQYF	TGCAGTGCTAGGGGGAAGTCCCAAGAGACCCAGTACTTC
many	TRBV5-1	TRBJ2-6	NA	CASRQESSGANVLTF	TGCGCCAGCAGACAGGAAAGCTCTGGGGCCAACGTCCTGACTTTC
few	TRBV6-4	TRBJ2-1	NA	CASRGLDNEQFF	TGTGCCAGCAGGGGACTGGACAATGAGCAGTTCTTC
NA	TRBV15	TRBJ1-6	NA	CATAVGYNSPLHF	TGTGCCACCGCTGTGGGATATAATTCACCCCTCCACTTT
NA	TRBV11-1	TRBJ2-3	NA	CASSQKTKTLSSTDTQYF	TGTGCCAGCAGCCAAAAAACAAAGACACTGAGTAGCACAGATACGCAGTATTTT
few	TRBV2	TRBJ1-1	NA	CASRRTGSAFF	TGTGCCAGCAGAAGAACAGGGTCAGCTTTCTTT
few	TRBV29-1	TRBJ2-1	NA	CSVQRRGNNEQFF	TGCAGCGTCCAACGCCGCGGGAACAATGAGCAGTTCTTC
NA	TRBV12-3/TRBV12-4	TRBJ2-1	NA	CASSLTTGIEQFF	TGTGCCAGCAGTTTAACAACAGGGATTGAGCAGTTCTTC
NA	TRBV27	TRBJ2-7	TRBD2	CASSLTSGGVYEQYF	TGTGCCAGCAGTTTGACTAGCGGGGGTGTCTACGAGCAGTACTTC
NA	TRBV24-1	TRBJ2-7	TRBD1	CATSDAPGQGVHSYEQYF	TGTGCCACCAGTGATGCACCGGGACAGGGCGTACACTCCTACGAGCAGTACTTC
few	TRBV5-1	TRBJ2-3	TRBD2	CASSRGGSGRSFGDTQYF	TGCGCCAGCAGCCGAGGGGGTAGCGGGAGATCGTTTGGAGATACGCAGTATTTT
few	TRBV12-3/TRBV12-4	TRBJ1-1	NA	CASSFQGGDTEAFF	TGTGCCAGCAGTTTTCAAGGGGGTGACACTGAAGCTTTCTTT
few	TRBV20-1	TRBJ2-5	TRBD1	CSAFAGQGVQETQYF	TGCAGTGCCTTCGCCGGACAGGGTGTACAAGAGACCCAGTACTTC
few	TRBV5-8	TRBJ2-4	NA	CASSKSLGGAKNIQYF	TGTGCCAGCAGCAAATCATTGGGAGGTGCCAAAAACATTCAGTACTTC
NA	TRBV20-1	TRBJ2-1	TRBD2	CSASGGLAGGSFTEQFF	TGCAGTGCTAGTGGGGGACTAGCGGGAGGGTCGTTTACTGAGCAGTTCTTC
few	TRBV18	TRBJ2-2	TRBD1	CASSPKTGRGELFF	TGTGCCAGCTCACCGAAGACAGGGCGCGGGGAGCTGTTTTTT
few	TRBV11-3	TRBJ2-1	TRBD2	CASSRNLAGGLNEQFF	TGTGCCAGCAGCCGGAATCTAGCGGGGGGGCTTAATGAGCAGTTCTTC
few	TRBV27	TRBJ2-1	NA	CASNTGRYNEQFF	TGTGCCAGCAATACGGGACGGTACAATGAGCAGTTCTTC
NA	TRBV7-6	TRBJ2-5	TRBD2	CASSLPLAGAQETQYF	TGTGCCAGCAGCTTACCCCTAGCGGGAGCCCAAGAGACCCAGTACTTC
NA	TRBV20-1	TRBJ1-6	NA	CSARPTLGESYNSPLHF	TGCAGTGCCAGACCGACCCTAGGAGAGTCCTATAATTCACCCCTCCACTTT
NA	TRBV6-5	TRBJ1-2	NA	CASSYSRTGEYYGYTF	TGTGCCAGCAGTTACTCACGGACCGGAGAGTACTATGGCTACACCTTC
NA	TRBV3-1	TRBJ1-2	NA	CASSTSRGRTNYGYTF	TGTGCCAGCAGCACCTCGAGGGGCAGAACTAACTATGGCTACACCTTC
NA	TRBV7-8	TRBJ2-7	NA	CASSLAPAIYEQYF	TGTGCCAGCAGCTTAGCTCCAGCCATCTACGAGCAGTACTTC
NA	TRBV18	TRBJ2-5	NA	CASSPGHGIEETQYF	TGTGCCAGCTCACCGGGACATGGAATAGAAGAGACCCAGTACTTC
NA	TRBV7-9	TRBJ1-1	NA	CASSLGRQHTEAFF	TGTGCCAGCAGCTTAGGGCGGCAGCATACTGAAGCTTTCTTT
many	TRBV12-3/TRBV12-4	TRBJ2-7	NA	CASKRPSREQYF	TGTGCCAGCAAAAGACCGAGTCGTGAGCAGTACTTC
NA	TRBV2	TRBJ2-3	NA	CASSETQGVTDTQYF	TGTGCCAGCAGTGAAACGCAGGGAGTCACAGATACGCAGTATTTT
many	TRBV12-3/TRBV12-4	TRBJ2-2	TRBD1	CASSFVPGQGLSGELFF	TGTGCCAGCAGTTTCGTCCCGGGACAGGGATTGTCCGGGGAGCTGTTTTTT
NA	TRBV20-1	TRBJ2-3	NA	CSARVRGRTDTQYF	TGCAGTGCTAGAGTTAGGGGCCGCACAGATACGCAGTATTTT
NA	TRBV7-3	TRBJ2-2	TRBD2	CASSSWGGLNTGELFF	TGTGCCAGCAGCTCTTGGGGGGGTCTGAACACCGGGGAGCTGTTTTTT
NA	TRBV10-3	TRBJ1-5	NA	CAISESLAGSASNQPQHF	TGTGCCATCAGTGAGTCTCTCGCGGGCAGCGCGAGCAATCAGCCCCAGCATTTT
NA	TRBV20-1	TRBJ2-5	TRBD2	CSALAGGSQETQYF	TGCAGTGCACTAGCGGGGGGCTCACAAGAGACCCAGTACTTC
many	TRBV20-1	TRBJ1-4	NA	CSASLRDNEKLFF	TGCAGTGCTAGTCTTCGGGATAATGAAAAACTGTTTTTT
few	TRBV20-1	TRBJ2-1	NA	CSASYRTATRNEQFF	TGCAGTGCTAGTTATAGGACAGCAACCAGAAATGAGCAGTTCTTC
NA	TRBV12-3/TRBV12-4	TRBJ2-3	NA	CASIAKRGDRSTSTDTQYF	TGTGCCAGCATCGCCAAAAGGGGGGACAGAAGTACTAGCACAGATACGCAGTATTTT
NA	TRBV23-1	TRBJ2-5	NA	CASSQSYWALQETQYF	TGCGCCAGCAGTCAATCTTACTGGGCCCTCCAAGAGACCCAGTACTTC